The rows below give T cell receptor beta chains drawn from one sample of a study of blood T cells in healthy people across ages. TCRdb re-called the 5' RACE reads with MiXCR, one entry per CDR3 protein. The sample has about 760,000 distinct CDR3 sequences; about 61% are singletons. Sequences were obtained from blood. These TCRs come from a man between 40 and 49 years old in good health. The CDR3 runs from the conserved cysteine through the conserved F or W. The D gene is left open where the match is weak. Size values are once, few and many counts, or a class for expanded clones, and some rows have none.

cdr3_length: 16; v_call: TRBV25-1; j_call: TRBJ2-1; clone_size: -; d_call: TRBD1; cdr3_aa: CASRITGQGDDGEQFF; cdr3_nt: TGTGCCAGCAGAATAACCGGACAGGGAGATGATGGTGAGCAGTTCTTC
cdr3_length: 15; v_call: TRBV12-3/TRBV12-4; j_call: TRBJ2-7; clone_size: -; d_call: -; cdr3_aa: CASSAGPLNHYEQYF; cdr3_nt: TGTGCCAGCAGCGCAGGACCTTTGAATCATTACGAGCAGTACTTC
cdr3_length: 15; v_call: TRBV4-2; j_call: TRBJ1-2; clone_size: -; d_call: TRBD1; cdr3_aa: CASSQLGGQSDGYTF; cdr3_nt: TGTGCCAGCAGCCAACTCGGGGGACAGTCCGATGGCTACACCTTC
cdr3_length: 14; v_call: TRBV28; j_call: TRBJ1-1; clone_size: few; d_call: TRBD1; cdr3_aa: CASRRGQENTEAFF; cdr3_nt: TGTGCCAGCAGGAGGGGACAGGAGAACACTGAAGCTTTCTTT
cdr3_length: 16; v_call: TRBV7-2; j_call: TRBJ2-3; clone_size: few; d_call: TRBD2; cdr3_aa: CASSLGAGGVTDTQYF; cdr3_nt: TGTGCCAGCAGCTTAGGGGCGGGAGGGGTTACAGATACGCAGTATTTT
cdr3_length: 15; v_call: TRBV19; j_call: TRBJ1-2; clone_size: few; d_call: TRBD1; cdr3_aa: CARRAAGGYNYGYTF; cdr3_nt: TGTGCCAGGAGAGCGGCAGGGGGCTATAACTATGGCTACACCTTC
cdr3_length: 17; v_call: TRBV3-1; j_call: TRBJ2-7; clone_size: -; d_call: TRBD2; cdr3_aa: CANSQPILSGRGNEQYF; cdr3_nt: TGTGCCAACAGCCAACCTATCCTTAGCGGGAGAGGAAACGAGCAGTACTTC
cdr3_length: 12; v_call: TRBV9; j_call: TRBJ1-2; clone_size: -; d_call: -; cdr3_aa: CASSTRGYGYTF; cdr3_nt: TGTGCCAGCAGTACGAGGGGTTACGGCTACACCTTC
cdr3_length: 13; v_call: TRBV20-1; j_call: TRBJ2-7; clone_size: once; d_call: TRBD1; cdr3_aa: CSAPQGAWYEQYF; cdr3_nt: TGCAGTGCCCCACAGGGGGCGTGGTACGAGCAGTACTTC
cdr3_length: 16; v_call: TRBV27; j_call: TRBJ2-7; clone_size: -; d_call: TRBD2; cdr3_aa: CASTGTSGKSVNEQYF; cdr3_nt: TGTGCCAGCACCGGGACTAGCGGGAAGTCTGTCAATGAGCAGTACTTC
cdr3_length: 11; v_call: TRBV20-1; j_call: TRBJ1-2; clone_size: few; d_call: -; cdr3_aa: CSASGSYGYTF; cdr3_nt: TGCAGTGCTAGCGGCAGCTATGGCTACACCTTC
cdr3_length: 15; v_call: TRBV18; j_call: TRBJ2-5; clone_size: -; d_call: -; cdr3_aa: CASSPWGSTEETQYF; cdr3_nt: TGTGCCAGCTCACCCTGGGGCAGTACTGAAGAGACCCAGTACTTC
cdr3_length: 15; v_call: TRBV3-1; j_call: TRBJ2-5; clone_size: -; d_call: -; cdr3_aa: CASSPTTGIQETQYF; cdr3_nt: TGTGCCAGCAGCCCCACTACCGGGATCCAAGAGACCCAGTACTTC
cdr3_length: 14; v_call: TRBV18; j_call: TRBJ2-3; clone_size: -; d_call: -; cdr3_aa: CASSPLQSTDTQYF; cdr3_nt: TGTGCCAGCTCACCACTTCAGAGCACAGATACACAGTATTTT
cdr3_length: 14; v_call: TRBV7-2; j_call: TRBJ2-7; clone_size: few; d_call: -; cdr3_aa: CASSPDFLNYEQYF; cdr3_nt: TGTGCCAGCAGCCCGGACTTTCTCAACTACGAGCAGTACTTC
cdr3_length: 15; v_call: TRBV27; j_call: TRBJ1-4; clone_size: -; d_call: -; cdr3_aa: CASSFAAQRTEKLFF; cdr3_nt: TGTGCCAGCAGTTTCGCAGCCCAGAGGACCGAAAAACTGTTTTTT
cdr3_length: 14; v_call: TRBV20-1; j_call: TRBJ1-2; clone_size: -; d_call: -; cdr3_aa: CSARDDGTAYGYTF; cdr3_nt: TGCAGTGCTAGAGACGATGGGACGGCCTATGGCTACACCTTC
cdr3_length: 14; v_call: TRBV2; j_call: TRBJ2-3; clone_size: -; d_call: -; cdr3_aa: CASKQGQITDTQYF; cdr3_nt: TGTGCCAGCAAACAGGGACAAATCACAGATACGCAGTATTTT
cdr3_length: 20; v_call: TRBV28; j_call: TRBJ2-3; clone_size: few; d_call: -; cdr3_aa: CASSLPGHISVPTSTDTQYF; cdr3_nt: TGTGCCAGCAGTCTTCCGGGACACATATCGGTCCCTACCTCCACAGATACGCAGTATTTT
cdr3_length: 14; v_call: TRBV6-2/TRBV6-3; j_call: TRBJ1-5; clone_size: -; d_call: -; cdr3_aa: CASSLTGERQPQHF; cdr3_nt: TGTGCCAGCAGCCTGACAGGAGAAAGACAGCCCCAGCATTTT
cdr3_length: 15; v_call: TRBV19; j_call: TRBJ1-1; clone_size: -; d_call: -; cdr3_aa: CASSINDPGRNEAFF; cdr3_nt: TGTGCCAGTAGTATTAATGATCCGGGCCGAAACGAGGCTTTCTTT
cdr3_length: 16; v_call: TRBV9; j_call: TRBJ2-1; clone_size: -; d_call: -; cdr3_aa: CASSVKVDRVYNEQFF; cdr3_nt: TGTGCCAGCAGCGTTAAAGTAGATAGGGTATACAATGAGCAGTTCTTC
cdr3_length: 13; v_call: TRBV6-6; j_call: TRBJ2-1; clone_size: -; d_call: -; cdr3_aa: CASSYSRRNEQFF; cdr3_nt: TGTGCCAGCAGTTACTCTAGGCGGAATGAGCAGTTCTTC
cdr3_length: 12; v_call: TRBV29-1; j_call: TRBJ1-2; clone_size: -; d_call: TRBD1; cdr3_aa: CSIAQGAWGYTF; cdr3_nt: TGCAGCATCGCCCAGGGGGCGTGGGGCTACACCTTC
cdr3_length: 15; v_call: TRBV4-1; j_call: TRBJ2-3; clone_size: -; d_call: -; cdr3_aa: CASSQWSAGTDTQYF; cdr3_nt: TGCGCCAGCAGCCAGTGGTCCGCAGGCACAGATACGCAGTATTTT
cdr3_length: 14; v_call: TRBV6-2/TRBV6-3; j_call: TRBJ2-1; clone_size: -; d_call: -; cdr3_aa: CASRFYDSYNEQFF; cdr3_nt: TGTGCCAGCAGATTTTATGACAGTTACAATGAGCAGTTCTTC
cdr3_length: 15; v_call: TRBV9; j_call: TRBJ1-2; clone_size: few; d_call: -; cdr3_aa: CASSVGRGANYGYTF; cdr3_nt: TGTGCCAGCAGCGTAGGTAGGGGTGCTAACTATGGCTACACCTTC
cdr3_length: 15; v_call: TRBV12-3/TRBV12-4; j_call: TRBJ1-1; clone_size: few; d_call: TRBD1; cdr3_aa: CASSLAQGVNTEAFF; cdr3_nt: TGTGCCAGCAGTTTAGCCCAGGGGGTGAACACTGAAGCTTTCTTT
cdr3_length: 14; v_call: TRBV7-2; j_call: TRBJ1-1; clone_size: few; d_call: TRBD1; cdr3_aa: CASSLGDRKREAFF; cdr3_nt: TGTGCCAGCAGCTTAGGGGACAGAAAAAGAGAAGCTTTCTTT
cdr3_length: 14; v_call: TRBV6-1; j_call: TRBJ1-4; clone_size: few; d_call: TRBD1; cdr3_aa: CASNFDRVGEKLFF; cdr3_nt: TGTGCCAGCAATTTCGACAGGGTCGGGGAAAAACTGTTTTTT
cdr3_length: 14; v_call: TRBV20-1; j_call: TRBJ2-1; clone_size: -; d_call: TRBD2; cdr3_aa: CSASPLAGEAEQFF; cdr3_nt: TGCAGTGCTAGCCCACTAGCGGGAGAGGCTGAGCAGTTCTTC
cdr3_length: 13; v_call: TRBV29-1; j_call: TRBJ2-7; clone_size: -; d_call: -; cdr3_aa: CSVTGLSSYEQYF; cdr3_nt: TGCAGCGTAACGGGACTTAGCTCCTACGAGCAGTACTTC
cdr3_length: 17; v_call: TRBV6-1; j_call: TRBJ1-5; clone_size: few; d_call: TRBD1; cdr3_aa: CASRGTIQGRSNQPQHF; cdr3_nt: TGTGCCAGCAGGGGAACAATACAGGGGAGGAGCAATCAGCCCCAGCATTTT
cdr3_length: 14; v_call: TRBV15; j_call: TRBJ2-5; clone_size: once; d_call: TRBD2; cdr3_aa: CATSGRETSLMKYF; cdr3_nt: TGTGCCACCAGCGGGAGGGAGACTAGCCTGATGAAGTACTTC
cdr3_length: 12; v_call: TRBV7-8; j_call: TRBJ2-1; clone_size: -; d_call: -; cdr3_aa: CASSPIEGQQFF; cdr3_nt: TGTGCCAGCAGCCCCATCGAGGGCCAGCAGTTCTTC
cdr3_length: 15; v_call: TRBV6-1; j_call: TRBJ2-7; clone_size: -; d_call: TRBD2; cdr3_aa: CASLFSQRDSYEQYF; cdr3_nt: TGTGCCAGCCTTTTTTCGCAGCGGGACTCCTACGAGCAGTACTTC
cdr3_length: 14; v_call: TRBV27; j_call: TRBJ2-7; clone_size: few; d_call: TRBD2; cdr3_aa: CASSISSGPYEQYF; cdr3_nt: TGTGCCAGCAGCATATCTAGCGGACCCTACGAGCAGTACTTC
cdr3_length: 15; v_call: TRBV4-2; j_call: TRBJ1-5; clone_size: -; d_call: TRBD1; cdr3_aa: CASSQETGGNQPQHF; cdr3_nt: TGTGCCAGCAGCCAAGAAACAGGGGGCAATCAGCCCCAGCATTTT
cdr3_length: 14; v_call: TRBV28; j_call: TRBJ2-7; clone_size: -; d_call: -; cdr3_aa: CASSPVGVTYEQYF; cdr3_nt: TGTGCCAGCAGTCCAGTGGGGGTCACCTACGAGCAGTACTTC
cdr3_length: 12; v_call: TRBV12-3/TRBV12-4; j_call: TRBJ1-2; clone_size: few; d_call: -; cdr3_aa: CASSGFGSGYTF; cdr3_nt: TGTGCCAGCAGTGGCTTCGGATCTGGCTACACCTTC
cdr3_length: 12; v_call: TRBV20-1; j_call: TRBJ2-7; clone_size: -; d_call: -; cdr3_aa: CSAESGNYEQYF; cdr3_nt: TGCAGTGCCGAATCAGGGAACTACGAGCAGTACTTC
cdr3_length: 14; v_call: TRBV29-1; j_call: TRBJ2-1; clone_size: few; d_call: TRBD2; cdr3_aa: CSGTTSGAYNEQFF; cdr3_nt: TGCAGCGGAACCACTAGCGGGGCTTACAATGAGCAGTTCTTC
cdr3_length: 13; v_call: TRBV15; j_call: TRBJ2-3; clone_size: -; d_call: TRBD1; cdr3_aa: CATSRGDRGTQYF; cdr3_nt: TGTGCCACCAGCAGGGGGGACAGGGGTACGCAGTATTTT
cdr3_length: 15; v_call: TRBV7-9; j_call: TRBJ1-1; clone_size: -; d_call: -; cdr3_aa: CASSLSSGNLIEAFF; cdr3_nt: TGTGCCAGCAGCTTAAGTTCGGGAAACTTGATTGAAGCTTTCTTT
cdr3_length: 15; v_call: TRBV20-1; j_call: TRBJ2-7; clone_size: -; d_call: TRBD2; cdr3_aa: CSATGKQGGPYEQYF; cdr3_nt: TGCAGTGCTACCGGGAAGCAGGGAGGGCCCTACGAGCAGTACTTC
cdr3_length: 15; v_call: TRBV5-1; j_call: TRBJ2-3; clone_size: few; d_call: TRBD2; cdr3_aa: CASSPDGLAADTQYF; cdr3_nt: TGCGCCAGCAGCCCGGATGGTCTAGCGGCAGATACGCAGTATTTT
cdr3_length: 15; v_call: TRBV21-1; j_call: TRBJ2-7; clone_size: -; d_call: -; cdr3_aa: CASSKPHVSSYEQYF; cdr3_nt: TGTGCCAGCAGCAAACCCCATGTGAGCTCCTACGAGCAGTACTTC
cdr3_length: 13; v_call: TRBV28; j_call: TRBJ1-2; clone_size: -; d_call: TRBD1; cdr3_aa: CASRAGTGDSYTF; cdr3_nt: TGTGCCAGCAGGGCCGGGACAGGGGACAGCTACACCTTC
cdr3_length: 17; v_call: TRBV14; j_call: TRBJ2-1; clone_size: -; d_call: -; cdr3_aa: CASSQVSGGFPYNEQFF; cdr3_nt: TGTGCCAGCAGCCAAGTATCTGGGGGCTTCCCCTACAATGAGCAGTTCTTC
cdr3_length: 15; v_call: TRBV7-2; j_call: TRBJ1-2; clone_size: few; d_call: -; cdr3_aa: CASSLPGPSNYGYTF; cdr3_nt: TGTGCCAGCAGTCTTCCGGGACCTTCTAACTATGGCTACACCTTC
cdr3_length: 15; v_call: TRBV12-3/TRBV12-4; j_call: TRBJ2-1; clone_size: -; d_call: TRBD2; cdr3_aa: CASSLATSGNNEQFF; cdr3_nt: TGTGCCAGCAGTTTAGCGACTAGCGGAAACAATGAGCAGTTCTTC